This paragraph reports one T cell receptor (beta chain). Its specificity is unknown. Blood was drawn once from each donor into heparinised tubes. The draws averaged approximately 120 mL. The authors reverse transcribed all of the isolated RNA, so sequencing captured expressed TCRB transcripts. Clones were sequenced by immunoSEQ multiplex PCR, and TCRdb holds only the in-frame ones, with some missing. The repertoire holds around 50,000 clones, around 40% seen once, with roughly 0.13% in the top ten. V lost 7 bases to trimming and J lost 2 bases, with 24 bases between them. This CDR3 is built from 18 residues. Germline values: CDR1 KGHSY, CDR2 FQNENV. The data belong to a study of beta chain features in type 1 diabetes. Overall study context: Analysis included around 99,000,000 sorted cells drawn from all samples. Findings of the study overall: Healthy donors had naive, central memory and Treg TCRB repertoires that appeared less similar than those seen among patients. All four CD4+ subsets of Type 1 diabetes patients contained TCRB CDR3s that were moderately but significantly shorter. Equally in patients and controls, shorter templates might have been favored by PCR.

The chain combines TRBV16 with TRBJ1-3; D might be TRBD1 (5 bases). The sequence derives from a young man with type 1 diabetes. Sequencing input: stem cell memory CD4+ T cells from blood. The CDR3 DNA sequence: TGTGCCAGCACCTTCCTATCCCAGCAGGGAAGGCCTGGAAACACCATATATTTT. This encodes CASTFLSQQGRPGNTIYF.